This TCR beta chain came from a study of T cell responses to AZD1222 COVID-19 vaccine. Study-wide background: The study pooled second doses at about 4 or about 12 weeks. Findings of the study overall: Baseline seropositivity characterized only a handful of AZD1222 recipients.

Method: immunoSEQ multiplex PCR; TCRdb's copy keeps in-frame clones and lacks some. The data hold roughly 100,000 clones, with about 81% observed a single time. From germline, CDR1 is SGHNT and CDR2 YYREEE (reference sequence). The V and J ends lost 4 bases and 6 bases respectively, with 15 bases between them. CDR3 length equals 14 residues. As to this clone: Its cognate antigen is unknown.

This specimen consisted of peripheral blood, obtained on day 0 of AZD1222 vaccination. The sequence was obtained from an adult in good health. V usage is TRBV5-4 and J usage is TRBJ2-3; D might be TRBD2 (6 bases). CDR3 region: CASSERTNWDTQYF. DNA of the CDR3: TGTGCCAGCAGCGAGAGGACTAATTGGGATACGCAGTATTTT.